Each of the 21 T cell receptor beta chains below was sequenced from the same sample in a study of blood T cell repertoires in COVID-19. The table came from immunoSEQ multiplex PCR; TCRdb's copy has only in-frame clones and leaves some out. The sample lists about 73,000 clones; 90% were seen once. Material for sequencing was peripheral blood. These receptors were obtained from a woman younger than 30 with acute or convalescent COVID-19.

This sequence joins TRBV25-1 and TRBJ2-3; D is perhaps TRBD1 (5 bases). In germline, CDR1 is MGHDK, CDR2 SYGVNS. Trimming shortened V by 3 bases and J by 0 bases, and 13 bases separated the two germline ends. The CDR3 totals 16 residues. CDR3 region: CASSDWQGASTDTQYF. CDR3 coding DNA: TGTGCCAGCAGTGATTGGCAGGGTGCTAGCACAGATACGCAGTATTTT.

The CDR3 is CATSRDRGTEAFF. The CDR3 nucleotides read TGTGCCACCAGCAGAGATAGGGGGACTGAAGCTTTCTTT. This chain connects TRBV15 to TRBJ1-1; the D gene is possibly TRBD1 (6 bases). The ends were cut back, 0 bases at V and 5 bases at J, with 7 bases in the middle. The germline CDR1 and CDR2 sequences are LNHNV and YYDKDF (reference sequence). This CDR3 region has 13 residues.

This sequence joins TRBV5-6 and TRBJ1-2, with 7 positions matching TRBD1. There are 16 residues in the CDR3. The trim removed 4 bases at V and 4 bases at J, leaving 13 bases unmatched. Germline CDR1 and CDR2: SGHDT and YYEEEE. The DNA of the CDR3 is TGTGCCAGCAGCCCGACTAGAGGGACAGACTTCTATGGCTACACCTTC. It specifies CASSPTRGTDFYGYTF.

V gene TRBV7-5 combines with J gene TRBJ1-2; no check of the table's D call, TRBD1, against the DNA was made. TRBV7-5 is given as a pseudogene. The CDR3 consists of 16 residues. The CDR3 DNA is TGTGCCAGAAGCTTAGGTCCCCGGGACAGGGCGTTTGGCTACACCTTC. It translates to CARSLGPRDRAFGYTF.

V and J are TRBV28 and TRBJ2-2; D might be TRBD2 (6 bases). The CDR3 loop spans 17 amino acids. Germline CDR1 reads MDHEN; CDR2 reads SYDVKM. V lost 7 bases and J lost 0, with 18 bases in between. The CDR3 DNA reads as TGTGCCAGCAAGGGTCTGGAGGGAAACGCGAACACCGGGGAGCTGTTTTTT. This codes for CASKGLEGNANTGELFF.

The rearrangement uses TRBV7-9 and TRBJ2-7, with TRBD1 identical over 7 bases. The CDR3 extends over 14 amino acids. The germline gives CDR1 SEHNR, CDR2 FQNEAQ (reference sequence). CDR3 bases: TGTGCGGGGGCCCGGACAGGAGACTCCTACGAGCAGTACTTC. Amino acid sequence: CAGARTGDSYEQYF. Full variable domain (missing parts from reference TRBV7-9 and TRBJ2-7): DTGVSQNPRHKITKRGQNVTFRCDPISEHNRLYWYRQTLGQGPEFLTYFQNEAQLEKSRLLSDRFSAERPKGSFSTLEIQRTEQGDSAMYLCAGARTGDSYEQYFGPGTRLTVT.

The chain combines TRBV7-2 with TRBJ2-3; 10 bases map to TRBD2. With 1 base clipped from V and 1 base from J, the junction kept 8 bases outside the gene matches. CDR1 SGHTA and CDR2 FQGNSA come from the germline V gene. The CDR3 is 18 residues long. The CDR3 nucleotides read TGTGCCAGCAGCTTAGGGGGTGCTAGCGGGAGCGGCACAGATACGCAGTATTTT. This translates into CASSLGGASGSGTDTQYF. Looking up the rest from reference TRBV7-2 and TRBJ2-3 gives the full variable domain: GAGVSQSPSNKVTEKGKDVELRCDPISGHTALYWYRQSLGQGLEFLIYFQGNSAPDKSGLPSDRFSAERTGGSVSTLTIQRTQQEDSAVYLCASSLGGASGSGTDTQYFGPGTRLTVL.

This sequence joins TRBV6-6 and TRBJ2-3, with D unclear. Germline lookup yields CDR1 MNHNY and CDR2 SVGAGI (reference sequence). The V gene lost 7 bases and the J gene lost 1 base, with 9 bases spanning the gap. This CDR3 spans 13 amino acids. CDR3 sequence (DNA): TGTGCCAGCATGGGCAGACGCACAGATACGCAGTATTTT. This encodes CASMGRRTDTQYF.

The chain links TRBV28 to TRBJ1-1; weak D call: TRBD1 (5 bases). This CDR3 contains 16 residues. Germline CDR1 and CDR2: MDHEN and SYDVKM. Trimming pared 4 bases from V and 1 base from J, leaving 16 bases between. DNA of the CDR3: TGTGCCAGCAGTTCCCACCAAGACAGACCGAACACTGAAGCTTTCTTT. This translates into CASSSHQDRPNTEAFF.

The chain combines TRBV11-2 with TRBJ2-6; D is perhaps TRBD1 (5 bases). The CDR3 covers 15 residues. V lost 0 bases, J lost 3 bases, and 6 bases lay in between. Per germline, CDR1 SGHAT and CDR2 FQNNGV. The CDR3 reads CASSLEGVGANVLTF. CDR3 coding DNA: TGTGCCAGCAGCTTAGAAGGGGTTGGGGCCAACGTCCTGACTTTC.

V and J are TRBV15 and TRBJ2-1; 7 bases are shared with TRBD2. In germline, CDR1 is LNHNV, CDR2 YYDKDF (reference sequence). The V and J ends lost 3 bases and 2 bases, in that order; junction bases with no gene match: 4. This CDR3 comprises 15 residues. Here the CDR3 DNA reads TGTGCCACCAGCAGTCAGCGGGAAGCCTACAATGAGCAGTTCTTC. Translation gives CATSSQREAYNEQFF.

In this sample, this clone turned up once. The chain employs TRBV23-1 and TRBJ2-1; 15 bases match TRBD2. TRBV23-1 has ORF status, its function being uncertain. This CDR3 comprises 17 residues. Unmatched junction bases numbered 9, after V lost 4 bases and J lost 8 bases. In nucleotides, the CDR3 is TGCGCCAGCAGTCGTCCCGGGACTAGCGGGAGGAACCATGAGCAGTTCTTC. It codes for CASSRPGTSGRNHEQFF.

CDR3 DNA: TGTGCCAGCTCAAAAATCATACAGGGAGGGGCCAACGTCCTGACTTTC. Encoded protein: CASSKIIQGGANVLTF. The chain joins TRBV18 to TRBJ2-6; perhaps TRBD1 as D (6 bases). From germline, CDR1 is KGHSH and CDR2 LQKENI. Trimming shortened V by 5 bases and J by 4 bases, and 15 bases separated the two germline ends. CDR3 length: 16 amino acids.

The rearrangement links TRBV27 to TRBJ1-1, with 7 bases that match TRBD1. Trimming took 4 bases from V and 2 from J; bases not matched to a gene: 10. The CDR3 length is 16 residues. Per the germline V gene, CDR1 is MNHEY and CDR2 is SMNVEV (reference sequence). For the CDR3, the DNA is TGTGCCAGCAGTTCTTTAGTACAGGGGTCAAACACTGAAGCTTTCTTT. The encoded protein is CASSSLVQGSNTEAFF.

The V gene is TRBV9, the J gene TRBJ2-7; 7 positions match TRBD1. V shed 3 bases and J 2 bases; nucleotides not matched to a gene: 11. Germline CDR1 is SGDLS and CDR2 is YYNGEE. This CDR3 has 16 amino acids. The CDR3 spells CASSATSGQYTYEQYF. DNA for the CDR3: TGTGCCAGCAGCGCGACCTCGGGACAGTATACCTACGAGCAGTACTTC.

The chain joins TRBV6-4 to TRBJ1-6, with D unresolved. Germline-derived CDR1 and CDR2 are MRHNA and SNTAGT. V dropped 2 bases and J dropped 5 bases, with 16 bases sitting between them. This CDR3 has 17 residues. Written as DNA, the CDR3 is TGTGCCAGCAGTGACGGGCTTTATCCTTTAAATAATTCACCCCTCCACTTT. Translating gives CASSDGLYPLNNSPLHF.

V and J are TRBV9 and TRBJ1-6; no definite D call. The CDR3 is 13 residues long. Germline assignment: CDR1 SGDLS and CDR2 YYNGEE. With 0 bases removed from V and 8 bases from J, the gap between germline ends came to 6 bases. As DNA, the CDR3 is TGTGCCAGCAGCGTAGTTTCCGATTCACCCCTCCACTTT. Translated, it gives CASSVVSDSPLHF.

This rearrangement joins TRBV6-1 to TRBJ2-1, with D perhaps matching TRBD1 (6 bases). CDR1 is MNHNS and CDR2 is SASEGT in the germline V gene. V lost 1 base and J lost 12, with 7 bases in between. The length of the CDR3 is 11 residues. As DNA, the CDR3 is TGTGCCAGCAGTGAAGTCAGGGGGCAGTTCTTC. It is translated as CASSEVRGQFF.

The rearrangement joins TRBV19 to TRBJ2-7; D is perhaps TRBD2 (6 bases). Trimming cost V 5 bases and J 1 base, with 15 bases left between them. CDR1 LNHDA and CDR2 SQIVND come from the germline V gene (reference sequence). The CDR3 consists of 15 residues. This CDR3 reads CASSSAAGLSYEQYF. As DNA, the CDR3 is TGTGCCAGTAGTTCCGCTGCGGGATTATCCTACGAGCAGTACTTC.

The chain recombines TRBV7-2 with TRBJ1-2, with 7 bases matching TRBD1. Germline CDR1 and CDR2: SGHTA and FQGNSA. The J segment lost 4 bases and the V segment lost 8 bases, leaving 10 bases of the junction unmatched. The CDR3 length is 14 residues. CDR3 protein: CASGPGQTVYGYTF. In DNA, the CDR3 is TGTGCCAGCGGTCCGGGACAGACCGTCTATGGCTACACCTTC.

The genes are TRBV6-5 and TRBJ2-3; D perhaps matches TRBD1 (6 bases). This CDR3 has 14 amino acids. CDR1 and CDR2 from the germline V gene are MNHEY and SVGAGI. Trimming left V 7 bases short and J 8 bases short, with 19 bases between. CDR3 region: CASKQTWGLGTQYF. CDR3 bases: TGTGCCAGCAAACAAACTTGGGGGCTTGGTACGCAGTATTTT.